This paragraph covers one T cell receptor (beta chain) sequence. This sample is drawn from a study of T cell changes during pregnancy in multiple sclerosis. Sequencing was performed with immunoSEQ multiplex PCR; in TCRdb, only in-frame clones are kept and a portion is missing. This sample has around 50,000 clones, with approximately 95% found just once. The receptor was derived from a female donor with multiple sclerosis, enrolled in a pregnancy study. The sequencing here drew on CD8+ T cells from peripheral blood mononuclear cells, taken in the first trimester of pregnancy.

CDR3: CASSPTANTGELFF. CDR3 in DNA: TGCGCCAGCAGCCCTACAGCGAACACCGGGGAGCTGTTTTTT. The genes are TRBV10-1 and TRBJ2-2; D call uncertain. The V end lost 6 bases, the J end lost 0 bases, and 8 bases lay between the germline ends. This CDR3 region has 14 residues. The germline V gene encodes CDR1 WNHNN and CDR2 SYGVQD (reference sequence).